Sequencing of this T cell receptor beta chain was carried out in a study of CD8+ T cells in alopecia areata. Study-wide context: The drug, tofacitinib, lasted 6 to 18 months, followed by 6 months off drug. Overall study results and limits: In lesional scalp, particularly from alopecia totalis/universalis, clonality was higher than in normal scalp.

This CDR3 has 14 residues. From germline, CDR1 is GTSNPN and CDR2 SVGIG (reference sequence). Sequencing used cDNA as its template, made by extracting RNA and reverse transcribing it. Method: immunoSEQ multiplex PCR; TCRdb's copy keeps in-frame clones and lacks some. The table includes 140,000 or so clones, approximately 51% detected once. This clone occurred a few times. Its antigen is unknown. One junction end disagrees with the germline gene, perhaps due to a read error. This clonotype was sampled from a human donor with alopecia areata. The sequences come from CD4+ T cells sorted from blood, collected at week 0. This chain joins TRBV30 and TRBJ1-2; weak D call: TRBD1 (5 bases). CDR3 DNA: TGTGCCTGGAGTGTACCTGAGGGGAACTCTGGCTACACCTTC. It encodes CAWSVPEGNSGYTF. Supplemented by reference TRBV30 and TRBJ1-2, the full variable domain reads SQTIHQWPATLVQPVGSPLSLECTVEGTSNPNLYWYRQAAGRGLQLLFYSVGIGQISSEVPQNLSASRPQDRQFILSSKKLLLSDSGFYLCAWSVPEGNSGYTFGSGTRLTVV.